The present entry profiles one T cell receptor beta chain with its context. These data belong to a study of blood T cell repertoires in COVID-19. Clones were sequenced by immunoSEQ multiplex PCR, and TCRdb holds only the in-frame ones, with some missing. The sample consists of some 200,000 clones, roughly 76% of them appearing once. This CDR3 has 13 residues. Losses at the gene ends were 8 bases for V and 6 bases for J; bases not matched to a gene: 9. Germline-derived CDR1 and CDR2 are SNHLY and FYNNEI. V gene TRBV2 combines with J gene TRBJ2-7, with TRBD2 matching over 8 bases. The sample was peripheral blood. This sequence was found in a woman aged 40-49 years with COVID-19, enrolled during active disease. CDR3 in amino acids: CASRGLATVEQYF. CDR3 DNA: TGTGCCAGCCGTGGACTAGCCACCGTCGAGCAGTACTTC.